These 19 T cell receptor beta chains originate from one sample sequenced in a study of blood T cells in healthy people across ages. The second PCR ran roughly 7 to 12 cycles with a sample-barcoded 5' primer and J-beta primers. MiXCR, applied by TCRdb to the 5' RACE reads, yields one record per CDR3 protein. The sample records roughly 2 million distinct CDR3 sequences, about 50% being singletons. The sequenced sample consisted of blood. The receptors derive from a woman aged 35 to 49 in good health.

The V call is TRBV10-1, the J call TRBJ2-1; 9 bases fit TRBD1. The CDR3 is made up of 14 amino acids. Trimming at V came to 8 bases and at J to 3 bases, leaving 5 bases not matched to a gene. Germline values: CDR1 WNHNN, CDR2 SYGVQD (reference sequence). The CDR3 DNA follows: TGCGCCAGCGGTACAGGGGGCGACTACAATGAGCAGTTCTTC. This gives the protein CASGTGGDYNEQFF.

The table lists this clonotype with a few counts. The V gene is TRBV6-6, the J gene TRBJ2-3, with D perhaps being TRBD1 or TRBD2 (5 bases each). Trimming cost V 2 bases and J 6 bases, with 12 bases left between them. The V gene's germline CDR1 is MNHNY and CDR2 SVGAGI (reference sequence). The CDR3 totals 14 residues. The CDR3 DNA reads as TGTGCCAGCAGTTACCGGATCAGGGAGGATACGCAGTATTTT. Encoded protein: CASSYRIREDTQYF.

This clonotype was counted only a few times. The V and J genes are TRBV27 and TRBJ2-5; TRBD1 might be the D (6 bases). The V and J ends lost 7 bases and 4 bases respectively, with 16 bases between them. The CDR3 extends over 14 amino acids. Germline loops: CDR1 MNHEY, CDR2 SMNVEV (reference sequence). CDR3 region: CASMDRRGRETQYF. CDR3 sequence (DNA): TGTGCCAGCATGGATAGAAGGGGGAGAGAGACCCAGTACTTC.

The J gene is TRBJ1-6, the V gene TRBV25-1; D unclear. Germline V gene lookup returns CDR1 MGHDK and CDR2 SYGVNS. The CDR3 totals 15 residues. V lost 4 bases, J lost 10 bases, and 17 bases lay in between. The CDR3 DNA reads TGTGCCAGCAGTGCCCCGGGCGTATTTGGATCACCCCTCCACTTT. It codes for CASSAPGVFGSPLHF.

J is TRBJ2-1 and V is TRBV9; 10 positions match TRBD2. Trimming at V came to 0 bases and at J to 2 bases, leaving 17 bases not matched to a gene. CDR3 length equals 21 residues. Germline CDR1 SGDLS, CDR2 YYNGEE. In nucleotides, the CDR3 is TGTGCCAGCAGCGTAGCTACTATTGGCCTAGCGGGGGCGCCGACCTACAATGAGCAGTTCTTC. It translates to CASSVATIGLAGAPTYNEQFF.

This clonotype was recorded only once. The chain recombines TRBV12-5 with TRBJ2-5; D tentatively reads TRBD1 or TRBD2 (5 bases each). V was trimmed by 7 bases and J by 11 bases, leaving 20 bases between them. The germline V gene has CDR1 LGHNT and CDR2 FRNRAP. The CDR3 spans 13 residues. CDR3 nucleotide sequence: TGTGCTAGTGCCCGGGGCACTTACAATGAGCAGTACTTC. It yields the protein CASARGTYNEQYF.

The CDR3 bases are TGTGCCAGCACCCCCCAGGAGACAGGGTTAAACATTCAGTACTTC. Amino acid sequence: CASTPQETGLNIQYF. This chain links TRBV28 with TRBJ2-4; 7 bases agree with TRBD1. Germline V gene lookup returns CDR1 MDHEN and CDR2 SYDVKM. The CDR3 loop spans 15 amino acids. Unmatched junction bases numbered 12, after V lost 7 bases and J lost 6 bases.

V is TRBV7-9 and J is TRBJ1-2, with D unclear. V was cut by 4 bases and J by 8 bases, with 20 bases left in between. The germline V gene encodes CDR1 SEHNR and CDR2 FQNEAQ (reference sequence). The CDR3 extends over 15 amino acids. CDR3 sequence (DNA): TGTGCCAGCAGCTCCCCGGGGAGGGAGCTAAGGGGCTACACCTTC. Translating gives CASSSPGRELRGYTF. Full variable domain (rest looked up from reference TRBV7-9 and TRBJ1-2): DTGVSQNPRHKITKRGQNVTFRCDPISEHNRLYWYRQTLGQGPEFLTYFQNEAQLEKSRLLSDRFSAERPKGSFSTLEIQRTEQGDSAMYLCASSSPGRELRGYTFGSGTRLTVV.

This rearrangement joins TRBV5-1 to TRBJ2-5; D possibly corresponds to TRBD2 (6 bases). Germline V CDR1 and CDR2: SGHRS, YFSETQ. CDR3 size: 17 residues. Trimming shortened V by 3 bases and J by 2 bases, and 20 bases separated the two germline ends. The CDR3 spells CASSWGDRPWGQETQYF. CDR3 DNA sequence: TGCGCCAGCAGCTGGGGGGACCGACCCTGGGGGCAAGAGACCCAGTACTTC. The full variable domain, its missing parts supplied by reference TRBV5-1 and TRBJ2-5, is KAGVTQTPRYLIKTRGQQVTLSCSPISGHRSVSWYQQTPGQGLQFLFEYFSETQRNKGNFPGRFSGRQFSNSRSEMNVSTLELGDSALYLCASSWGDRPWGQETQYFGPGTRLLVL.

Concerning this clonotype: Germline is not matched at one junction end, which may reflect a read error. J is TRBJ2-3 and V is TRBV28, with 9 positions matching TRBD1. The CDR3 contains 14 residues. Germline V gives CDR1 MDHEN, CDR2 SYDVKM. This CDR3 is CVSSSSDRGDTQYF. The CDR3 DNA reads TGTGTCAGCAGTTCCTCGGACAGGGGAGATACGCAGTATTTT.

The chain couples TRBV7-2 to TRBJ2-7, with 8 bases matching TRBD1. The better agreement between TRBJ2-4 and the DNA end casts doubt on the J call. CDR1 and CDR2 from the germline V gene are SGHTA and FQGNSA. The CDR3 is 15 amino acids. CDR3 DNA sequence: TGTGCCAGCAGCTTTCGTGGACAGGGAGCGGACATTCAGTACTTC. This translates into CASSFRGQGADIQYF.

The chain is built from TRBV6-5 and TRBJ2-1; either TRBD1 or TRBD2 may supply D (7 bases each). The germline V gene has CDR1 MNHEY and CDR2 SVGAGI. The V end lost 4 bases, the J end lost 6 bases, and 16 bases lay between the germline ends. The CDR3 has 15 residues. This chain's CDR3 is CASSSRQGGPNEQFF. CDR3 coding DNA: TGTGCCAGCAGTTCTCGACAGGGAGGGCCCAATGAGCAGTTCTTC.

V is TRBV7-8 and J is TRBJ2-1, with D possibly matching TRBD2 (6 bases). V lost 3 bases to trimming and J lost 4 bases, with 10 bases between them. The CDR3 is 14 amino acids. Per germline, CDR1 SGHVS and CDR2 FQNEAQ. DNA for the CDR3: TGTGCCAGCAGCTTCGGGGGAAGATACAATGAGCAGTTCTTC. It is translated as CASSFGGRYNEQFF.

This clonotype was counted a few times. V gene TRBV13 combines with J gene TRBJ2-5, with D uncertain. Germline lookup yields CDR1 PRHDT and CDR2 FYEKMQ (reference sequence). The CDR3 sequence is 14 residues long. V lost 0 bases to trimming and J lost 4 bases, with 9 bases between them. CDR3: CASSLGRGVETQYF. DNA of the CDR3: TGTGCCAGCAGCTTAGGCCGTGGGGTAGAGACCCAGTACTTC.

The chain has TRBV6-6 and TRBJ2-7; possible D gene TRBD2, 6 bases. The CDR3 covers 15 residues. Germline V gene sequence: CDR1 MNHNY, CDR2 SVGAGI (reference sequence). The V end lost 5 bases, the J end lost 10 bases, and 24 bases lay between the germline ends. The CDR3 loop is CASSDQGAGINIQYF. CDR3 DNA sequence: TGTGCCAGCAGTGATCAGGGCGCGGGAATAAACATCCAGTACTTC.

The chain uses TRBV4-1 and TRBJ2-7; TRBD1 might be the D (5 bases). Germline loops: CDR1 MGHRA, CDR2 YSYEKL. The CDR3 extends over 14 amino acids. Trimming removed 0 bases at V and 0 bases at J, with 6 bases between. The CDR3 DNA sequence: TGCGCCAGCAGCCAAGAGGACACCTCCTACGAGCAGTACTTC. It translates to CASSQEDTSYEQYF.

The chain uses TRBV20-1 and TRBJ2-1; TRBD2 is a possible D gene (7 bases). Per germline, CDR1 DFQATT and CDR2 SNEGSKA (reference sequence). The V end lost 6 bases, the J end lost 7 bases, and 19 bases lay between the germline ends. The CDR3 has 14 amino acids. In DNA, the CDR3 is TGCAGTGCCCCTGGGGGGGGCCCCGCGAATGAGCAGTTCTTC. It is translated as CSAPGGGPANEQFF.

This CDR3 is CAIRGTTGGDEKLFF. The CDR3, as DNA: TGTGCCATCAGAGGGACGACAGGGGGAGATGAAAAACTGTTTTTT. The rearrangement links TRBV10-3 to TRBJ1-4, with 9 bases identical to TRBD1. V trimming: 6 bases; J trimming: 6 bases; junction bases outside the gene matches: 8. CDR3 length: 15 residues. CDR1 and CDR2 (germline): ENHRY, SYGVKD.

J is TRBJ2-7 and V is TRBV27; a possible D gene is TRBD1 (7 bases). The CDR3 runs 17 residues. Germline V CDR1 and CDR2: MNHEY, SMNVEV (reference sequence). The germline V and J ends were trimmed by 2 bases and 3 bases, with 20 bases remaining between them. CDR3: CASSLLGPGGKVYEQYF. In DNA, the CDR3 is TGTGCCAGCAGTTTACTTGGGCCAGGGGGGAAAGTCTACGAGCAGTACTTC.